This is a list of T cell receptor beta chains from one sample in a study of cytomegalovirus exposure and HLA in healthy donors. Profiling relied on immunoSEQ multiplex PCR, and the TCRdb table lists in-frame clones only, not all of them. The sample holds under 80,000 clones; roughly 80% are singletons and the top ten take roughly 7.1%. The specimen sequenced was PBMCs. The receptors shown here come from a woman in her forties in good health and CMV-seronegative. CDR3s include the opening cysteine and the closing phenylalanine or tryptophan. Each record gives: V gene, J gene, D gene, clone size, CDR3 DNA, CDR3 protein. The D gene is left open where the match is weak. Size is stated for part of the rows, as once, few or many counts, or as a class when the clone is expanded.

V: TRBV6-5; J: TRBJ2-7; D: TRBD1; size: -; DNA: TGTGCCAGCAGTTTGGACAGGATGTCCTACGAGCAGTACTTC; CDR3: CASSLDRMSYEQYF
V: TRBV4-1; J: TRBJ2-5; D: -; size: -; DNA: TGCGCCAGCAGCCTAGTGGACAGCGACCAAGAGACCCAGTACTTC; CDR3: CASSLVDSDQETQYF
V: TRBV2; J: TRBJ1-4; D: TRBD1; size: -; DNA: TGTGCCAGCAGTGCGGACAGGGGTCTAATGAAAAAACTGTTTTTT; CDR3: CASSADRGLMKKLFF
V: TRBV11-2; J: TRBJ1-5; D: -; size: -; DNA: TGTGCCAGCAGCTTAGGTCGGGGTAGCAATCAGCCCCAGCATTTT; CDR3: CASSLGRGSNQPQHF
V: TRBV10-2; J: TRBJ1-1; D: -; size: once; DNA: TGCGCCAGCTCCCCCCGGGACACTGAAGCTTTCTTT; CDR3: CASSPRDTEAFF
V: TRBV29-1; J: TRBJ2-3; D: TRBD2; size: -; DNA: TGCAGCGTTATATTAGCGGGAGTACAAGATACGCAGTATTTT; CDR3: CSVILAGVQDTQYF
V: TRBV5-4; J: TRBJ1-3; D: TRBD1; size: -; DNA: TGTGCCAGCAGCCAGACAGGGCGCGGAAACACCATATATTTT; CDR3: CASSQTGRGNTIYF
V: TRBV7-3; J: TRBJ2-7; D: -; size: few; DNA: TGTGCCAGCAGCCTCGACAAGAACTCCTACGAGCAGTACTTC; CDR3: CASSLDKNSYEQYF
V: TRBV9; J: TRBJ1-2; D: TRBD1; size: -; DNA: TGTGCCAGCAGCGCCGGAGGGGGCGGACTTTACGGCTACACCTTC; CDR3: CASSAGGGGLYGYTF
V: TRBV5-1; J: TRBJ1-1; D: -; size: -; DNA: TGCGCCAGCAGCTTGGTCCAGGAGGGAACTGAAGCTTTCTTT; CDR3: CASSLVQEGTEAFF
V: TRBV30; J: TRBJ1-1; D: -; size: -; DNA: TGTGCCTGGAACCAGAATTCCATGAACACTGAAGCTTTCTTT; CDR3: CAWNQNSMNTEAFF
V: TRBV18; J: TRBJ1-1; D: -; size: -; DNA: TGTGCCAGCTCACCCGGAGGGTTAGGCACTGAAGCTTTCTTT; CDR3: CASSPGGLGTEAFF
V: TRBV5-5; J: TRBJ1-2; D: -; size: -; DNA: TGTGCCAGCAGCTTTGACAGCTATGGCTACACCTTC; CDR3: CASSFDSYGYTF
V: TRBV21-1; J: TRBJ2-3; D: -; size: -; DNA: TGTGCCAGCAGCAAATTGGGCCGCTCCCTTTTTAGCACAGATACGCAGTATTTT; CDR3: CASSKLGRSLFSTDTQYF
V: TRBV6-4; J: TRBJ2-7; D: -; size: -; DNA: TGTGCCAGCAGCCTTAAGGAGGGAGGTGCCTACGAGCAGTACTTC; CDR3: CASSLKEGGAYEQYF
V: TRBV7-9; J: TRBJ1-1; D: TRBD1; size: -; DNA: TGTGCCAGCAGCCTCCCAGGGGGCGATACTGAAGCTTTCTTT; CDR3: CASSLPGGDTEAFF
V: TRBV13; J: TRBJ1-2; D: TRBD1; size: -; DNA: TGTGCCAGCAGCATGGACAGGGCGGGTGGCTACACCTTC; CDR3: CASSMDRAGGYTF
V: TRBV27; J: TRBJ2-7; D: TRBD1; size: -; DNA: TGTGCCAGCAGTTTATCACAGACAGGGGGTTCCTACGAGCAGTACTTC; CDR3: CASSLSQTGGSYEQYF
V: TRBV4-3; J: TRBJ2-3; D: TRBD2; size: -; DNA: TGCGCCAGCAGCCAAGATCTAGCTAGCGGACCAGATACGCAGTATTTT; CDR3: CASSQDLASGPDTQYF
V: TRBV18; J: TRBJ2-4; D: -; size: few; DNA: TGTGCCAGCTCACCAAGGGAGCGGGTCGGAGCCAAAAACATTCAGTACTTC; CDR3: CASSPRERVGAKNIQYF
V: TRBV19; J: TRBJ2-5; D: TRBD1; size: -; DNA: TGTGCCAGTAGTCCGAACCCGGGACAGCAAGAGACCCAGTACTTC; CDR3: CASSPNPGQQETQYF
V: TRBV7-2; J: TRBJ2-1; D: TRBD1; size: -; DNA: TGTGCCAGCAGTAGACAGGGGGTGGGCAATGAGCAGTTCTTC; CDR3: CASSRQGVGNEQFF
V: TRBV29-1; J: TRBJ2-5; D: TRBD2; size: -; DNA: TGCAGCACCTCCGGGACTAGCGGGCCAGAGACCCAGTACTTC; CDR3: CSTSGTSGPETQYF
V: TRBV5-5; J: TRBJ1-4; D: TRBD1; size: -; DNA: TGTGCCAGCAGCCCGCAGGGACAGGGGGTGGCTAATGAAAAACTGTTTTTT; CDR3: CASSPQGQGVANEKLFF
V: TRBV6-1; J: TRBJ2-7; D: TRBD1; size: once; DNA: TGTGCCAGCAGCCGGGACAGGGGGTTTGACGAGCAGTACTTC; CDR3: CASSRDRGFDEQYF
V: TRBV5-4; J: TRBJ1-2; D: TRBD1; size: -; DNA: TGTGCCAGCAGCTTGGCTAAGACAGGGATGAATGGCTACACCTTC; CDR3: CASSLAKTGMNGYTF
V: TRBV2; J: TRBJ1-1; D: -; size: -; DNA: TGTGCCAGCAACCCGAGAGACAGAATGAACACTGAAGCTTTCTTT; CDR3: CASNPRDRMNTEAFF
V: TRBV5-8; J: TRBJ1-5; D: -; size: -; DNA: TGTGCCAGCAGCTCGGAGGGAAGGGTAGAACAGCCCCAGCATTTT; CDR3: CASSSEGRVEQPQHF
V: TRBV7-9; J: TRBJ2-7; D: -; size: -; DNA: TGTGCCAGCAGCTTAGGAATTGAGCGATCCTACGAGCAGTACTTC; CDR3: CASSLGIERSYEQYF
V: TRBV4-3; J: TRBJ2-3; D: TRBD1; size: -; DNA: TGCGCCAGCAGCCAAGAGCCGACAGGGGGCCGAGGCACAGATACGCAGTATTTT; CDR3: CASSQEPTGGRGTDTQYF
V: TRBV7-9; J: TRBJ2-3; D: TRBD2; size: once; DNA: TGTGCCAGCAGCTCAAGGTGGGGACTAGGCGCAGATACGCAGTATTTT; CDR3: CASSSRWGLGADTQYF
V: TRBV28; J: TRBJ1-1; D: -; size: -; DNA: TGTGCCAGCCTGGTCGTTACTCCGGGGGAAGCTTTCTTT; CDR3: CASLVVTPGEAFF
V: TRBV5-6; J: TRBJ2-1; D: -; size: -; DNA: TGTGCCAGCAGCTTGACTAGCCCGATCGATGAGCAGTTCTTC; CDR3: CASSLTSPIDEQFF
V: TRBV6-6; J: TRBJ2-1; D: TRBD2; size: -; DNA: TGTGCCAGCAGTTCGGGACTAGCGGGCGTAGGCTTCTTC; CDR3: CASSSGLAGVGFF
V: TRBV7-9; J: TRBJ1-2; D: TRBD1; size: -; DNA: TGTGCCATCCCACAGGGGGCCTATGGCTACACCTTC; CDR3: CAIPQGAYGYTF
V: TRBV28; J: TRBJ2-6; D: -; size: medium-sized; DNA: TGTGCCAGCAGTTTCGGGGAAGCTGGGGCCAACGTCCTGACTTTC; CDR3: CASSFGEAGANVLTF
V: TRBV28; J: TRBJ2-1; D: TRBD2; size: once; DNA: TGTGCCAGCAGGGGAAGCGGGAGGTCATACAATGAGCAGTTCTTC; CDR3: CASRGSGRSYNEQFF
V: TRBV6-6; J: TRBJ2-1; D: TRBD1; size: -; DNA: TGTGCCAGCCGAGACGGGACAGGGAAGAATGAGCAGTTCTTC; CDR3: CASRDGTGKNEQFF
V: TRBV2; J: TRBJ1-4; D: -; size: -; DNA: TGTGCCAGCGGCCGGGGGGATTTGGGAGTAAAACTGTTTTTT; CDR3: CASGRGDLGVKLFF
V: TRBV6-5; J: TRBJ1-1; D: TRBD1; size: -; DNA: TGTGCCAGCAGTCAAGACAGGGAATTAGGAGCTTTCTTT; CDR3: CASSQDRELGAFF
V: TRBV7-8; J: TRBJ1-1; D: -; size: few; DNA: TGTGCCAGCAGCTTAGTATGGCCAAACACTGAAGCTTTCTTT; CDR3: CASSLVWPNTEAFF
V: TRBV27; J: TRBJ1-3; D: -; size: few; DNA: TGTGCCAGCAGGTTCCCCAGCGAATACTCTGGAAACACCATATATTTT; CDR3: CASRFPSEYSGNTIYF
V: TRBV5-1; J: TRBJ2-5; D: -; size: -; DNA: TGCGCCAGCAGCTTGGCGGCAGGCCCTCAAGAGACCCAGTACTTC; CDR3: CASSLAAGPQETQYF
V: TRBV5-6; J: TRBJ1-2; D: TRBD1; size: few; DNA: TGTGCCAGCACCGACAGGGGTCGAAGCACCTTC; CDR3: CASTDRGRSTF
V: TRBV7-7; J: TRBJ2-2; D: -; size: -; DNA: TGTGCTATGGCTGTGGAGGAGGAGGCCGGGGAGCTGTTTTTT; CDR3: CAMAVEEEAGELFF
V: TRBV25-1; J: TRBJ1-5; D: -; size: once; DNA: TGTGCCAGCAGTGGTCAGGGAAATCAGCCCCAGCATTTT; CDR3: CASSGQGNQPQHF
V: TRBV19; J: TRBJ1-4; D: -; size: -; DNA: TGTGCCAGTAGGGCACCATCCTCAACTAATGAAAAACTGTTTTTT; CDR3: CASRAPSSTNEKLFF
V: TRBV28; J: TRBJ1-6; D: TRBD1; size: -; DNA: TGTGCCAGCACCAACCTTTGGGGTGGACAGGACAATTCACCCCTCCACTTT; CDR3: CASTNLWGGQDNSPLHF
V: TRBV5-4; J: TRBJ2-2; D: TRBD2; size: -; DNA: TGTGCCAGCAGCTTGGTGTCTAGCGGGAGGACCGGGGAGCTGTTTTTT; CDR3: CASSLVSSGRTGELFF
V: TRBV2; J: TRBJ2-6; D: -; size: -; DNA: TGTGCCAGCACCCCTATAGCTGGGGCCAACGTCCTGACTTTC; CDR3: CASTPIAGANVLTF
V: TRBV15; J: TRBJ2-7; D: -; size: -; DNA: TGTGCCACCAGCTGGCAGGGGGGTACCTACGAGCAGTACTTC; CDR3: CATSWQGGTYEQYF
V: TRBV2; J: TRBJ2-1; D: -; size: -; DNA: TGTGCCCTTGCGGGCCACGGTGGGAATGAGCAGTTCTTC; CDR3: CALAGHGGNEQFF
V: TRBV5-4; J: TRBJ2-7; D: TRBD1; size: -; DNA: TGTGCCAGCAGTAGTGGACAGGGGCAGCAGTACTTC; CDR3: CASSSGQGQQYF
V: TRBV7-6; J: TRBJ2-1; D: TRBD2; size: -; DNA: TGTGCCAGCGACGGCGGGGGGGCTCGTAATGAGCAGTTCTTC; CDR3: CASDGGGARNEQFF
V: TRBV6-4; J: TRBJ2-3; D: TRBD2; size: medium-sized; DNA: TGTGCCAGCAGTGCAGTAGCGGGAGAGGCAGATACGCAGTATTTT; CDR3: CASSAVAGEADTQYF
V: TRBV4-3; J: TRBJ2-7; D: TRBD2; size: -; DNA: TGCGCCAGCAGCCAAGATTCTAGCGGGGACTACGAGCAGTACTTC; CDR3: CASSQDSSGDYEQYF